The 27 T cell receptor beta chains below all came from one sample that was sequenced in a study of a mutant IDH1 vaccine in newly diagnosed glioma. TCRdb keeps only in-frame clones here, not all; method: immunoSEQ multiplex PCR. The table lists 35,000 to 40,000 clones, roughly 92% of them singletons. The time point denotes: baseline, week 1 (first vaccination visit). Treatment meaning: pre-vaccination baseline after standard-of-care therapy. Material: PBMCs, obtained from a glioma patient treated with radiotherapy, temozolomide or both. The receptors stem from a young man with glioma.

The chain employs TRBV4-2 and TRBJ1-4, with a possible D match to TRBD1 (5 bases). Per the germline V gene, CDR1 is LGHNA and CDR2 is YNFKEQ. V was trimmed by 0 bases and J by 8 bases, leaving 13 bases between them. The CDR3 consists of 15 residues. The CDR3 reads CASSQDSGAREKLFF. In DNA form, the CDR3 reads TGTGCCAGCAGCCAAGACTCCGGGGCTAGGGAAAAACTGTTTTTT.

This rearrangement joins TRBV7-9 to TRBJ2-3; D is ambiguous. CDR1 SEHNR and CDR2 FQNEAQ come from the germline V gene (reference sequence). V shed 0 bases and J shed 6 bases, with 7 bases lying between them. The CDR3 has 13 residues. CDR3: CASSLAVTDTQYF. CDR3 nucleotides: TGTGCCAGCAGCTTAGCGGTGACTGATACGCAGTATTTT. The complete variable domain, with remaining parts taken from reference TRBV7-9 and TRBJ2-3, reads DTGVSQNPRHKITKRGQNVTFRCDPISEHNRLYWYRQTLGQGPEFLTYFQNEAQLEKSRLLSDRFSAERPKGSFSTLEIQRTEQGDSAMYLCASSLAVTDTQYFGPGTRLTVL.

This chain uses TRBV19 with TRBJ1-1, with D tentatively TRBD1 (6 bases). Germline values: CDR1 LNHDA, CDR2 SQIVND (reference sequence). The CDR3 covers 12 residues. The V and J ends lost 9 bases and 11 bases respectively, with 19 bases between them. CDR3 DNA sequence: TGTGCCAGCCGCGGGGGGGGCGAGTGGGCTTTCTTT. Residues: CASRGGGEWAFF.

This chain joins TRBV5-1 and TRBJ1-2; TRBD1 matches at 11 bases. V lost 4 bases to trimming and J lost 4 bases; unmatched junction nucleotides: 3. Germline assignment: CDR1 SGHRS and CDR2 YFSETQ. The CDR3 contains 14 residues. The CDR3 loop is CASSLGQGVYGYTF. CDR3 bases: TGCGCCAGCAGCCTGGGACAGGGGGTCTATGGCTACACCTTC.

This sequence joins TRBV6-1 and TRBJ1-4; no firm D call. The CDR3 covers 13 residues. Per germline, CDR1 MNHNS and CDR2 SASEGT. V shed 3 bases and J shed 6 bases, with 8 bases lying between them. CDR3 nucleotides: TGTGCCAGCAGTGAGGGAGGGTATGAAAAACTGTTTTTT. Its translation is CASSEGGYEKLFF.

The chain links TRBV6-5 to TRBJ1-6, with D maybe TRBD1 (6 bases). The CDR3 extends over 15 amino acids. Trimming shortened V by 0 bases and J by 6 bases, and 9 bases separated the two germline ends. Germline V gene data show CDR1 as MNHEY and CDR2 as SVGAGI. The CDR3 region is CASSYSGRGNSPLHF. CDR3 nucleotides: TGTGCCAGCAGTTACTCGGGCAGGGGTAATTCACCCCTCCACTTT.

The chain joins TRBV10-2 to TRBJ1-5; no clear D gene. The CDR3 is made up of 12 amino acids. V shed 3 bases and J shed 5 bases, with 5 bases lying between them. Per germline, CDR1 WSHSY and CDR2 SAAADI. The CDR3 DNA sequence: TGCGCCAGCAGTGACAAGGATCAGCCCCAGCATTTT. Translating it yields CASSDKDQPQHF.

The chain uses TRBV7-2 and TRBJ2-7; D is ambiguous. This CDR3 has 14 amino acids. V shed 1 base and J shed 4 bases, with 11 bases lying between them. The V gene's germline CDR1 is SGHTA and CDR2 FQGNSA. CDR3 sequence: CASSLERPRYEQYF. The CDR3 DNA is TGTGCCAGCAGCTTAGAACGACCCCGATACGAGCAGTACTTC.

The chain employs TRBV15 and TRBJ2-3; D remains ambiguous. From germline, CDR1 is LNHNV and CDR2 YYDKDF (reference sequence). The length of the CDR3 is 14 residues. V was cut by 8 bases and J by 2 bases, with 14 bases left in between. CDR3 DNA sequence: TGTGCCACCCGACGCGGCATTTCCACAGATACGCAGTATTTT. This sequence encodes CATRRGISTDTQYF.

Remarks on this clone: At one end, the junction sequence differs from germline, possibly due to a read error. This chain uses TRBV4-1 with TRBJ1-4, with D perhaps matching TRBD1 (6 bases). This CDR3 is 15 amino acids long. CDR1 and CDR2 from the germline V gene are MGHRA and YSYEKL. CDR3 amino acids: CASRQVGGLNEKLFF. CDR3 DNA sequence: TGCGCCAGCAGACAAGTCGGGGGGCTTAATGAAAAACTGTTTTTT.

CDR3 protein: CASRATGGHSNTIYF. The CDR3 DNA sequence: TGTGCCAGCAGAGCGACAGGGGGCCATTCGAACACCATATATTTT. The chain employs TRBV6-1 and TRBJ1-3; 10 nucleotides agree with TRBD1. Germline CDR1 reads MNHNS; CDR2 reads SASEGT. CDR3 length: 15 amino acids. With 6 bases clipped from V and 7 bases from J, the junction kept 9 bases outside the gene matches.

The V gene is TRBV18, the J gene TRBJ1-5, with D hard to call. CDR1 is KGHSH, CDR2 LQKENI, per germline. The CDR3 has 14 residues. Trimming cost V 3 bases and J 2 bases, with 8 bases left between them. The CDR3 DNA sequence: TGTGCCAGCTCACCGTCCGGAGGCAATCAGCCCCAGCATTTT. Its translation is CASSPSGGNQPQHF.

V and J are TRBV5-6 and TRBJ2-5; 10 nucleotides match TRBD2. From germline, CDR1 is SGHDT and CDR2 YYEEEE. The CDR3 extends over 17 amino acids. V shed 1 base, J shed 3 bases, and the junction held 9 bases outside the gene matches. CDR3 coding DNA: TGTGCCAGCAGCTTGAATAGCGGGAGGCGGGGGAAAGAGACCCAGTACTTC. This encodes CASSLNSGRRGKETQYF.

The chain couples TRBV19 to TRBJ2-7; the match to TRBD2 covers 12 bases. V dropped 5 bases and J dropped 3; count of bases not matched to a gene: 2. CDR3 length: 14 amino acids. CDR1 and CDR2 (germline): LNHDA, SQIVND (reference sequence). Here the CDR3 reads CASSPTSGGYEQYF. DNA for the CDR3: TGTGCCAGTAGTCCGACTAGCGGGGGCTACGAGCAGTACTTC.

The chain joins TRBV4-1 to TRBJ1-1; maybe TRBD1 (6 bases). Germline CDR1 reads MGHRA; CDR2 reads YSYEKL. V dropped 1 base and J dropped 4 bases, with 13 bases sitting between them. The CDR3 extends over 15 amino acids. CDR3: CASSQGGGGSTEAFF. As DNA, the CDR3 is TGCGCCAGCAGCCAAGGGGGGGGCGGGAGCACTGAAGCTTTCTTT.

The CDR3 protein is CASSPGLAGGLSTGELFF. The CDR3, as DNA: TGTGCCAGCAGCCCCGGACTAGCGGGAGGGCTGAGCACCGGGGAGCTGTTTTTT. V usage is TRBV7-9 and J usage is TRBJ2-2, with 15 bases aligning to TRBD2. The CDR3 sequence is 18 residues long. Germline CDR1 and CDR2: SEHNR and FQNEAQ (reference sequence). V trimming: 5 bases; J trimming: 4 bases; junction bases outside the gene matches: 8.

The chain combines TRBV4-3 with TRBJ1-4; perhaps TRBD1 as D (5 bases). This CDR3 comprises 16 residues. Germline CDR1 reads LGHNA; CDR2 reads YSLEER. Trimming pared 1 base from V and 7 bases from J, leaving 16 bases between. CDR3 sequence reads: CASSQAYGEGFEKLFF. The CDR3 DNA follows: TGCGCCAGCAGCCAAGCCTACGGCGAGGGGTTTGAAAAACTGTTTTTT.

This clone occurred once. The J gene is TRBJ2-3, the V gene TRBV19; TRBD2 matches at 14 bases. J was trimmed by 3 bases and V by 3 bases; bases with no gene match: 5. CDR3 size: 17 residues. Looked up from germline, CDR1 is LNHDA and CDR2 is SQIVND (reference sequence). The CDR3 DNA reads as TGTGCCAGTAGTATCTTCGGACTAGCGGGAGGAACAGATACGCAGTATTTT. Translating it yields CASSIFGLAGGTDTQYF.

The chain combines TRBV28 with TRBJ2-1; D perhaps matches TRBD1 (5 bases). The ends were cut back, 0 bases at V and 2 bases at J, with 14 bases in the middle. CDR1 and CDR2 (germline): MDHEN, SYDVKM. This CDR3 region has 17 residues. The CDR3 DNA sequence: TGTGCCAGCAGTTTATGGGGTGGGCCAGGGCCCTACAATGAGCAGTTCTTC. Translated, it gives CASSLWGGPGPYNEQFF. The full variable domain, completed using reference TRBV28 and TRBJ2-1, is DVKVTQSSRYLVKRTGEKVFLECVQDMDHENMFWYRQDPGLGLRLIYFSYDVKMKEKGDIPEGYSVSREKKERFSLILESASTNQTSMYLCASSLWGGPGPYNEQFFGPGTRLTVL.

The chain is built from TRBV7-9 and TRBJ1-1; 7 bases line up with TRBD1. The germline V gene encodes CDR1 SEHNR and CDR2 FQNEAQ (reference sequence). This CDR3 region has 14 residues. Germline trimming cut 5 bases from V and 0 bases from J; bases unmatched to any gene: 3. The chain's CDR3 is CASSDRALNTEAFF. The CDR3, as DNA: TGTGCCAGCAGCGACAGGGCCCTGAACACTGAAGCTTTCTTT.

The chain uses TRBV7-6 and TRBJ2-7, with 7 bases lining up with TRBD1. The CDR3 consists of 14 residues. The J segment lost 2 bases and the V segment lost 4 bases, leaving 5 bases of the junction unmatched. CDR1 and CDR2 (germline): SGHVS, FNYEAQ. The DNA for the CDR3 is TGTGCCAGCAGCTCTGGACAGGCCCCCTACGAGCAGTACTTC. It encodes CASSSGQAPYEQYF.

The V gene is TRBV29-1, the J gene TRBJ2-2; 8 nucleotides match TRBD1. Germline CDR1 SQVTM, CDR2 ANQGSEA. The CDR3 consists of 14 residues. V was pared by 4 bases and J by 6 bases, with 7 bases of the junction left unmatched. DNA of the CDR3: TGCAGCGTTGGTGACAGGGGCCCTCCCGGGGAGCTGTTTTTT. Protein product: CSVGDRGPPGELFF.

In DNA form, the CDR3 reads TGTGCCAGCAGCCAAGGACTAGCGGAGAACTCCTACAATGAGCAGTTCTTC. It yields the protein CASSQGLAENSYNEQFF. The genes are TRBV4-2 and TRBJ2-1, with 9 bases fitting TRBD2. This CDR3 spans 17 amino acids. Trimming removed 1 base from V and 0 bases from J; junction bases left unmatched: 4. Germline V gene data show CDR1 as LGHNA and CDR2 as YNFKEQ.

This clone has only one observation. The chain carries TRBV19 and TRBJ2-5; 7 nucleotides align to TRBD1. This CDR3 is 14 amino acids long. V lost 1 base and J lost 5; bases outside the gene matches: 4. The germline CDR1 and CDR2 sequences are LNHDA and SQIVND (reference sequence). The CDR3 loop is CASSIATGTETQYF. For the CDR3, the DNA is TGTGCCAGTAGTATAGCGACAGGGACGGAGACCCAGTACTTC.

V gene TRBV30 combines with J gene TRBJ1-4; no clear D. V was trimmed by 6 bases and J by 8 bases, leaving 19 bases between them. The CDR3 is 14 amino acids. The germline V gene has CDR1 GTSNPN and CDR2 SVGIG (reference sequence). CDR3 sequence: CACTRGTPGEKLFF. The CDR3 nucleotides read TGTGCCTGTACCCGGGGAACCCCGGGGGAAAAACTGTTTTTT.

The chain links TRBV4-1 to TRBJ2-5; 12 bases are shared with TRBD2. Per germline, CDR1 MGHRA and CDR2 YSYEKL. Losses at the gene ends were 4 bases for V and 3 bases for J; bases not matched to a gene: 3. The CDR3 length is 15 residues. For the CDR3, the DNA is TGCGCCAGCAGCCGGACTAGCGGGACCAAAGAGACCCAGTACTTC. Translated, it gives CASSRTSGTKETQYF.

V and J are TRBV2 and TRBJ1-1; D is undetermined. Trimming shortened V by 7 bases and J by 4 bases, and 10 bases separated the two germline ends. The germline CDR1 and CDR2 sequences are SNHLY and FYNNEI. This CDR3 region has 12 residues. CDR3 amino acids: CASMELLTEAFF. The DNA for the CDR3 is TGTGCCAGCATGGAACTACTCACTGAAGCTTTCTTT.